This TCR beta chain was profiled in a study of CD8+ T cells in alopecia areata. Study background: Among treated patients, oral tofacitinib was administered at 5 to 10 mg twice daily. Severity scoring for treated patients was based on the percentage of affected scalp area.

The treatment denotes: oral pan-JAK inhibitor, 5-10 mg twice daily. The researchers isolated CD4+ and CD8+ T cells from PBMCs by sorting. A word on this clone: The target antigen is unknown.

The V end was cut by 1 base, the J end by 6 bases, with 9 bases between. The CDR3 has 14 residues. Per the germline V gene, CDR1 is MGHRA and CDR2 is YSYEKL. Following extraction, RNA underwent reverse transcription to cDNA, which served as the sequencing template. Measured with immunoSEQ multiplex PCR; TCRdb has only the in-frame clones, and not every one. Among 95,000 to 100,000 clones listed, roughly two thirds were seen once. Study results and limitations: Tofacitinib significantly reduced both scalp clonality and expanded CD8+ clones among the top 100.

The chain carries TRBV4-1 and TRBJ2-2; the D is unclear. The origin of this receptor is a human donor with alopecia areata. The sequencing used CD8+ T cells sorted from blood, collected at week 4, from a patient treated with tofacitinib. The CDR3, as DNA: TGCGCCAGCAGCCAAGTAGGATTCTCCGGGGAGCTGTTTTTT. Its translation is CASSQVGFSGELFF.